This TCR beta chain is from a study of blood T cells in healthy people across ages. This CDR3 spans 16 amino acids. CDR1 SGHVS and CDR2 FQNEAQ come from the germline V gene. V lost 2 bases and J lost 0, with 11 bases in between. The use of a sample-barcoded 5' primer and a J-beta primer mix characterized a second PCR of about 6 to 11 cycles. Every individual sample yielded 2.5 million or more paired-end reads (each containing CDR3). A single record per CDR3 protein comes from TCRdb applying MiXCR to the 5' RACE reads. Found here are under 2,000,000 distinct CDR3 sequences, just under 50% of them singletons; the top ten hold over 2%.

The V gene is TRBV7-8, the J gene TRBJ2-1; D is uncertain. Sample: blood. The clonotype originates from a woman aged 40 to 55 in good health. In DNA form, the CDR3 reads TGTGCCAGCAGCTTACCCGACAAGAGCTCCTACAATGAGCAGTTCTTC. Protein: CASSLPDKSSYNEQFF.